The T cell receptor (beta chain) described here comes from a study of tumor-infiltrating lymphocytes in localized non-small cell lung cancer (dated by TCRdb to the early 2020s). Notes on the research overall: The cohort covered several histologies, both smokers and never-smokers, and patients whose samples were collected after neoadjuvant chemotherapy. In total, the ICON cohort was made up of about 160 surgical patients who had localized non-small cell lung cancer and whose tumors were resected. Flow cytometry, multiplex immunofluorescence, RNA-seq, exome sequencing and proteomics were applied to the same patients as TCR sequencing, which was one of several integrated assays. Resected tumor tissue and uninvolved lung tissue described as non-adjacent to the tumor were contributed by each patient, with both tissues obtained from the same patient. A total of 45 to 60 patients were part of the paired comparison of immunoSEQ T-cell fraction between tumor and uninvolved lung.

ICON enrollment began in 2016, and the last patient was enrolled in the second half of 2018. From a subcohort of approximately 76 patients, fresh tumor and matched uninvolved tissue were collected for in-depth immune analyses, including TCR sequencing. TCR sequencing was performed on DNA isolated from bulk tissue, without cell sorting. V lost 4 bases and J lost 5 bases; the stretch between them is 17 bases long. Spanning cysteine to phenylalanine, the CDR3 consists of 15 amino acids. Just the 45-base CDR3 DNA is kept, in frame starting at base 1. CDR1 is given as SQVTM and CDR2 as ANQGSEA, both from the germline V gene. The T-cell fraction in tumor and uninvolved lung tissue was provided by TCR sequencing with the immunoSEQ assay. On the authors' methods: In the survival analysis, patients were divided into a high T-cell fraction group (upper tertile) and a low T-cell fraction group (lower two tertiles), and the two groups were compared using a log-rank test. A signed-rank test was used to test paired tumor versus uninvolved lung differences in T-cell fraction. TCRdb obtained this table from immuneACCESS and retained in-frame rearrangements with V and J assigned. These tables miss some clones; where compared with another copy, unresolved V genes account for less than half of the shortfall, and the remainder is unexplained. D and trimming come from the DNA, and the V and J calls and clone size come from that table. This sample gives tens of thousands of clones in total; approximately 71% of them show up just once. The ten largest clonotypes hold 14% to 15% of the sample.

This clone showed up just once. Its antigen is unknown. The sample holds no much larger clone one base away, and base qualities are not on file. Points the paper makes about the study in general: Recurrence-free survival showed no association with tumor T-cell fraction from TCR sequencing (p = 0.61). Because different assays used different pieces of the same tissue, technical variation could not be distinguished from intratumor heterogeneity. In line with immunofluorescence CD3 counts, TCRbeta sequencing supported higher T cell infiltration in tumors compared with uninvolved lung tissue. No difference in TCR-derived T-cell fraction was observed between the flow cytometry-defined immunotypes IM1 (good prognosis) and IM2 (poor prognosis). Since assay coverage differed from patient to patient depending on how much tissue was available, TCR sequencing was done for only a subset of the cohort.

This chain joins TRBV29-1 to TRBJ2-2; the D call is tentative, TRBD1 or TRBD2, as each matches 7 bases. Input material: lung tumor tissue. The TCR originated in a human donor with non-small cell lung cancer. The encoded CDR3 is CSVGHRQGGTGELFF. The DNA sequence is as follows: TGCAGCGTTGGCCATCGTCAGGGGGGGACCGGGGAGCTGTTTTTT.